Below, 7 T cell receptor beta chains from the same sample are listed, as sequenced in a study of CD8 T cells in ankylosing spondylitis. Each CDR3 protein is one row after TCRdb ran MiXCR on the 5' RACE reads. Among some 220,000 distinct CDR3 sequences listed, over 9.5% were seen once. The material sequenced was blood, either unsorted or a sorted T cell fraction (not recorded which). These receptors all come from a male donor with ankylosing spondylitis or in good health (not recorded which).

This clonotype was picked up many times. This chain uses TRBV7-9 with TRBJ2-3, with 7 bases lining up with TRBD2. CDR1 is SEHNR, CDR2 FQNEAQ, per germline (reference sequence). J lost 3 bases, V lost 0 bases, and 3 bases had no gene match. The CDR3 runs to 15 residues. CDR3 nucleotides: TGTGCCAGCAGCTTAGCTAGCGGGCAGACAGATACGCAGTATTTT. This encodes CASSLASGQTDTQYF.

This clonotype was counted at least ten times. V and J are TRBV7-9 and TRBJ2-5; 9 bases align to TRBD1. Per the germline V gene, CDR1 is SEHNR and CDR2 is FQNEAQ (reference sequence). The V segment lost 3 bases and the J segment 2 bases; nucleotides outside the gene matches: 1. The CDR3 spans 14 residues. The CDR3 loop is CASSLGQGQETQYF. In nucleotides, the CDR3 is TGTGCCAGCAGCTTGGGACAGGGACAAGAGACCCAGTACTTC.

The table lists this clonotype with a few counts. The rearrangement links TRBV19 to TRBJ2-7; D is possibly TRBD1 (6 bases). The V and J ends lost 3 bases and 9 bases respectively, with 15 bases between them. The V gene's germline CDR1 is LNHDA and CDR2 SQIVND (reference sequence). The CDR3 consists of 13 residues. The DNA for the CDR3 is TGTGCCAGTAGTATCCACTCCCAAGGGGGGCAGTACTTC. Translation gives CASSIHSQGGQYF.

This clonotype was seen many times. The chain joins TRBV5-1 to TRBJ1-2; D not certain. Deletions cut 0 bases from V and 13 bases from J, with 10 bases between. The CDR3 spans 11 residues. The germline V gene has CDR1 SGHRS and CDR2 YFSETQ. CDR3 protein: CASSLEAEVTF. The CDR3 DNA sequence: TGCGCCAGCAGCTTGGAGGCGGAAGTCACCTTC.

Many counts were recorded for this clonotype. CDR3 region: CASSQEHAALNQPQHF. The DNA of the CDR3 is TGTGCCAGCAGCCAAGAACATGCGGCCCTCAATCAGCCCCAGCATTTT. The chain carries TRBV4-2 and TRBJ1-5; D remains unclear. V lost 0 bases to trimming and J lost 3 bases, with 12 bases between them. The CDR3 has 16 amino acids. Germline V gene lookup returns CDR1 LGHNA and CDR2 YNFKEQ.

This clonotype appeared many times. The CDR3 spells CAISESMADNEKLFF. The CDR3 DNA is TGTGCCATCAGTGAGTCGATGGCAGATAATGAAAAACTGTTTTTT. The J gene is TRBJ1-4, the V gene TRBV10-3; D uncertain. Per the germline V gene, CDR1 is ENHRY and CDR2 is SYGVKD. The CDR3 is 15 amino acids. Trimming cost V 0 bases and J 4 bases, with 9 bases left between them.

The sample holds many counts of this clonotype. The rearrangement links TRBV6-1 to TRBJ2-5; 12 nucleotides agree with TRBD2. The germline V gene encodes CDR1 MNHNS and CDR2 SASEGT. The CDR3 totals 18 residues. J lost 0 bases, V lost 5 bases, and 10 bases had no gene match. This CDR3 is CASSTYFGTSGYQETQYF. The CDR3 coding sequence is TGTGCCAGCAGTACCTATTTTGGGACTAGCGGGTACCAAGAGACCCAGTACTTC.